This entry concerns a single TCR beta chain. The assay was immunoSEQ multiplex PCR, and TCRdb's table has in-frame clones only and misses some. The table shows approximately 100,000 clones, with around 84% occurring only once. These data are taken from a study of T cell responses to AZD1222 COVID-19 vaccine. Trimming stripped 5 bases from V and 2 bases from J, with 7 bases between. Germline V CDR1 and CDR2: LNHDA, SQIVND (reference sequence). The CDR3 contains 13 residues. V gene TRBV19 combines with J gene TRBJ1-3; D unclear. Sequenced material: peripheral blood, taken on day 0 of AZD1222 vaccination. The source is an adult in good health. This chain's CDR3 is CASSVETGNTIYF. CDR3 nucleotide sequence: TGTGCCAGTAGTGTTGAAACTGGAAACACCATATATTTT.